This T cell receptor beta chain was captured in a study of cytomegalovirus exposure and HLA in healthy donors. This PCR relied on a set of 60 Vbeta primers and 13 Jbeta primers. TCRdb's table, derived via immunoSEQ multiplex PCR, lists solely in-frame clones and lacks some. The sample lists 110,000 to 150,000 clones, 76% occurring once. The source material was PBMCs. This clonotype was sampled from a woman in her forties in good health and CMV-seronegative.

CDR3 bases: TGTGCCAGCAGCCACCCGGGACAGGGTTTCGGGACTGAAGCTTTCTTT. It codes for CASSHPGQGFGTEAFF. The chain is built from TRBV5-4 and TRBJ1-1; 9 nucleotides line up with TRBD1. The J segment lost 5 bases and the V segment lost 4 bases, leaving 12 bases of the junction unmatched. Germline CDR1 SGHNT, CDR2 YYREEE (reference sequence). The CDR3 is 16 residues long.